What follows describes a single T cell receptor (beta chain). With 60 Vbeta and 13 Jbeta primers, the PCR was carried out. Sequencing was performed with immunoSEQ multiplex PCR; in TCRdb, only in-frame clones are kept and a portion is missing. The sample has under 250,000 clones, around 86% seen once. V dropped 3 bases and J dropped 8 bases, with 13 bases sitting between them. The CDR3 spans 13 residues. Germline V gives CDR1 KGHSH, CDR2 LQKENI. These data are taken from a study of cytomegalovirus exposure and HLA in healthy donors. The genes are TRBV18 and TRBJ1-2; a possible D gene is TRBD1 (6 bases). This clonotype originated in a woman in her forties or fifties in good health and CMV-seropositive. Sequences were obtained from PBMCs. CDR3 DNA: TGTGCCAGCTCACCCCTAGACAGGCACGGCTACACCTTC. Residues: CASSPLDRHGYTF.